Shown below are 21 T cell receptor beta chains from a single sample sequenced in a study of blood T cell repertoires in COVID-19. Method: immunoSEQ multiplex PCR; TCRdb's copy keeps in-frame clones and lacks some. This sample has more than 200,000 clones, with 80% to 90% found just once. The sample was peripheral blood. The receptors here all came from a man aged 25 to 40 with COVID-19, enrolled during active disease.

The chain links TRBV9 to TRBJ2-7, with 7 bases identical to TRBD2. The CDR3 sequence is 15 residues long. Germline CDR1 reads SGDLS; CDR2 reads YYNGEE. The trim removed 0 bases at V and 0 bases at J, leaving 3 bases unmatched. The CDR3 reads CASSVGWDYSYEQYF. The CDR3 bases are TGTGCCAGCAGCGTAGGGTGGGACTACTCCTACGAGCAGTACTTC.

CDR3 sequence reads: CASSTGTGSNQPQHF. CDR3 in DNA: TGTGCCAGCAGTACCGGGACAGGTAGCAATCAGCCCCAGCATTTT. The J gene is TRBJ1-5, the V gene TRBV6-5; 8 bases line up with TRBD1. The CDR3 sequence is 15 residues long. Germline V gene lookup returns CDR1 MNHEY and CDR2 SVGAGI. Trimming removed 5 bases from V and 0 bases from J; junction bases left unmatched: 3.

The chain combines TRBV5-4 with TRBJ1-1; weak D call: TRBD1 (6 bases). Germline-derived CDR1 and CDR2 are SGHNT and YYREEE (reference sequence). CDR3 size: 13 residues. The V end lost 3 bases, the J end lost 3 bases, and 9 bases lay between the germline ends. The CDR3 DNA follows: TGTGCCAGCAGCTACGGGGGGCACACTGAAGCTTTCTTT. Translating it yields CASSYGGHTEAFF.

This clone was detected once. This chain joins TRBV30 and TRBJ1-4; 7 bases are a match to TRBD1. J gave up 7 bases and V 0 bases, and 5 bases lay outside the gene matches. Germline CDR1 is GTSNPN and CDR2 is SVGIG (reference sequence). The CDR3 length is 14 residues. CDR3 in amino acids: CAWSVLPGGEKLFF. CDR3 bases: TGTGCCTGGAGTGTACTCCCAGGGGGTGAAAAACTGTTTTTT.

The chain recombines TRBV7-3 with TRBJ1-2; D is ambiguous. Germline loops: CDR1 SGHTA, CDR2 FQGTGA. This CDR3 region has 13 residues. V lost 1 base and J 4 bases, leaving 7 bases between the germline ends. CDR3: CASSLNSVYGYTF. As DNA, the CDR3 is TGTGCCAGCAGCTTAAATTCGGTCTATGGCTACACCTTC.

V usage is TRBV24-1 and J usage is TRBJ1-2; the match to TRBD1 covers 7 bases. Germline V lookup: CDR1 KGHDR, CDR2 SFDVKD. The CDR3 is 12 amino acids. V lost 6 bases to trimming and J lost 6 bases; unmatched junction nucleotides: 3. This chain's CDR3 is CATSKGADGYTF. The CDR3 DNA sequence: TGTGCCACCAGTAAGGGGGCAGATGGCTACACCTTC.

The chain employs TRBV10-3 and TRBJ2-7; TRBD1 matches at 9 bases. CDR1 ENHRY and CDR2 SYGVKD come from the germline V gene. Unmatched junction bases numbered 8, after V lost 3 bases and J lost 5 bases. The CDR3 is 15 residues long. The CDR3 region has the DNA TGTGCCATCAGTGAACCCGGGACAGGGACCGACGAGCAGTACTTC. Translating gives CAISEPGTGTDEQYF.

The CDR3 DNA is TGCAGCGTTGGGACAATAAGAAACAATGAGCAGTTCTTC. It codes for CSVGTIRNNEQFF. J is TRBJ2-1 and V is TRBV29-1; TRBD1 is a possible D gene (5 bases). Germline V gene sequence: CDR1 SQVTM, CDR2 ANQGSEA. Trimming stripped 4 bases from V and 5 bases from J, with 12 bases between. The CDR3 contains 13 residues.

The chain couples TRBV6-5 to TRBJ2-7, with 11 bases lining up with TRBD1. CDR3 length: 13 residues. V shed 4 bases, J shed 6 bases, and the junction held 2 bases outside the gene matches. The germline CDR1 and CDR2 sequences are MNHEY and SVGAGI. CDR3: CASSWGTGGEQYF. In DNA form, the CDR3 reads TGTGCCAGCAGTTGGGGGACAGGGGGCGAGCAGTACTTC.

The chain uses TRBV9 and TRBJ1-2; 11 bases agree with TRBD1. V shed 3 bases and J 6 bases; nucleotides not matched to a gene: 4. The CDR3 runs 14 residues. Germline CDR1 reads SGDLS; CDR2 reads YYNGEE. DNA for the CDR3: TGTGCCAGCAGCGCGGACAGGGGGCAGGATGGCTACACCTTC. Translating it yields CASSADRGQDGYTF.

The J gene is TRBJ1-4, the V gene TRBV18, with a tentative D call TRBD1 (6 bases). V was trimmed by 3 bases and J by 5 bases, leaving 13 bases between them. The CDR3 spans 15 residues. Per the germline V gene, CDR1 is KGHSH and CDR2 is LQKENI. CDR3 loop: CASSPTGVGNEKLFF. DNA of the CDR3: TGTGCCAGCTCACCGACAGGCGTGGGAAATGAAAAACTGTTTTTT.

This clone came up once. A junction end diverges from the germline sequence, so it may reflect a read error. The chain recombines TRBV5-1 with TRBJ1-1; D ambiguous. Germline CDR1 reads SGHRS; CDR2 reads YFSETQ. This CDR3 region has 12 residues. The CDR3 nucleotides are TGCGCCAGCAGCTTGATGAACAGTGAAGCTTTCTTT. Its translation: CASSLMNSEAFF.

The rearrangement uses TRBV5-5 and TRBJ2-7; maybe TRBD1 (5 bases). The ends were cut back, 6 bases at V and 2 bases at J, with 18 bases in the middle. In germline, CDR1 is SGHKS, CDR2 YYEKEE (reference sequence). The CDR3 sequence is 15 residues long. CDR3 coding DNA: TGTGCCAGCACTTTGGGGCAGAACGTACCCTACGAGCAGTACTTC. This encodes CASTLGQNVPYEQYF. Looking up the rest from reference TRBV5-5 and TRBJ2-7 gives the full variable domain: DAGVTQSPTHLIKTRGQQVTLRCSPISGHKSVSWYQQVLGQGPQFIFQYYEKEERGRGNFPDRFSARQFPNYSSELNVNALLLGDSALYLCASTLGQNVPYEQYFGPGTRLTVT.

The chain is built from TRBV19 and TRBJ2-7, with no clear D. This CDR3 comprises 13 residues. Germline assignment: CDR1 LNHDA and CDR2 SQIVND (reference sequence). Trimming removed 5 bases from V and 0 bases from J, with 8 bases in between. In nucleotides, the CDR3 is TGTGCCAGTAGTCCTATGTTCTCCTACGAGCAGTACTTC. It codes for CASSPMFSYEQYF. Combining the CDR3 with reference TRBV19 and TRBJ2-7 gives the whole variable domain DGGITQSPKYLFRKEGQNVTLSCEQNLNHDAMYWYRQDPGQGLRLIYYSQIVNDFQKGDIAEGYSVSREKKESFPLTVTSAQKNPTAFYLCASSPMFSYEQYFGPGTRLTVT.

The chain links TRBV9 to TRBJ2-1, with D possibly being TRBD2 (6 bases). Between the trimmed V and J ends, which lost 0 bases and 2 bases, there was a span of 9 bases. The CDR3 totals 15 residues. Germline values: CDR1 SGDLS, CDR2 YYNGEE. As DNA, the CDR3 is TGTGCCAGCAGCGTAGATCGGGGGACCTACAATGAGCAGTTCTTC. Translation gives CASSVDRGTYNEQFF.

V is TRBV24-1 and J is TRBJ2-1; TRBD2 is a possible D gene (6 bases). This CDR3 is 17 amino acids long. Germline CDR1 reads KGHDR; CDR2 reads SFDVKD. V was shortened by 2 bases and J by 3 bases, with 16 bases between the two germline ends. CDR3 amino acids: CATSDSSVGTFYNEQFF. The DNA for the CDR3 is TGTGCCACCAGTGATTCCTCCGTTGGGACTTTCTACAATGAGCAGTTCTTC.

J is TRBJ2-5 and V is TRBV29-1; 9 bases are a match to TRBD1. J lost 4 bases, V lost 6 bases, and 6 bases had no gene match. The CDR3 runs to 13 residues. Germline values: CDR1 SQVTM, CDR2 ANQGSEA. This chain's CDR3 is CSVARTGAETQYF. The CDR3 coding sequence is TGCAGCGTGGCGAGGACAGGGGCAGAGACCCAGTACTTC. The full variable domain, rest sourced from reference TRBV29-1 and TRBJ2-5, is SAVISQKPSRDICQRGTSLTIQCQVDSQVTMMFWYRQQPGQSLTLIATANQGSEATYESGFVIDKFPISRPNLTFSTLTVSNMSPEDSSIYLCSVARTGAETQYFGPGTRLLVL.

The chain carries TRBV3-1 (or the pseudogene TRBV3-2) and TRBJ2-1, with TRBD1 matching over 9 bases. This CDR3 spans 21 amino acids. The germline gives CDR1 LGHDT, CDR2 YNNKEL (reference sequence). The V gene end was trimmed by 4 bases and the J gene end by 0 bases; junction bases not matched to a gene: 19. The CDR3 is CASSPTYPGTGNYSSYNEQFF. Written as DNA, the CDR3 is TGTGCCAGCAGCCCCACCTATCCCGGGACAGGGAATTATAGCTCCTACAATGAGCAGTTCTTC.

This chain links TRBV27 with TRBJ2-7; D perhaps matches TRBD1 (5 bases). Germline CDR1 and CDR2: MNHEY and SMNVEV (reference sequence). Between the trimmed V and J ends, which lost 1 base and 5 bases, there was a span of 18 bases. The CDR3 is 16 residues long. The DNA for the CDR3 is TGTGCCAGCAGTTTATATCTCCCAGGGCTCGGCCACGAGCAGTACTTC. Protein: CASSLYLPGLGHEQYF.

The chain uses TRBV7-6 and TRBJ2-3; D not resolved. Trimming took off 5 bases at V and 0 bases at J, with 12 bases between the two ends. Germline V gives CDR1 SGHVS, CDR2 FNYEAQ. This CDR3 is built from 15 residues. DNA of the CDR3: TGTGCCAGCAGCCGAGCTTATACTAGCACAGATACGCAGTATTTT. The encoded protein is CASSRAYTSTDTQYF.

The V call is TRBV18, the J call TRBJ1-1, with TRBD1 identical over 7 bases. The germline V gene has CDR1 KGHSH and CDR2 LQKENI. The trim removed 5 bases at V and 7 bases at J, leaving 7 bases unmatched. The CDR3 covers 13 residues. The CDR3 reads CASSMGTALEAFF. CDR3 DNA sequence: TGTGCCAGCTCAATGGGGACAGCCCTTGAAGCTTTCTTT.